The clone carrying this T cell receptor (beta chain) was picked up one time. Per the study methods: Amplification with reference gene primers provided the estimates of nucleated cell counts. Profiled with immunoSEQ multiplex PCR; TCRdb holds only in-frame clones, not every one. Clone size and V and J calls were adopted from that table, with D and trimming inferred from the DNA. This table has some 150,000 clones, 70% to 90% appearing once. The CDR3 has 16 residues. Germline-derived CDR1 and CDR2 are SGHRS and YFSETQ. V lost 3 bases to trimming and J lost 0 bases, with 13 bases between them. The sample belongs to a study of blood T cell repertoires in COVID-19. Study context: Samples taken during acute and convalescent COVID-19 were collected in the United States, Italy and Spain.

This chain uses TRBV5-1 with TRBJ1-3, with D tentatively TRBD1 (5 bases). Sequenced material: peripheral blood. This clonotype originated in an elderly woman in a cohort sampled during active or convalescent COVID-19. The CDR3: CASSYAGGFSGNTIYF. The CDR3 DNA reads TGCGCCAGCAGCTACGCGGGGGGATTCTCTGGAAACACCATATATTTT.